This T cell receptor (beta chain) originates from a study of a mutant IDH1 vaccine in newly diagnosed glioma. In the study overall: The study gave patients eight vaccinations in weeks 1, 3, 5, 7, 11, 15, 19, 23. Vaccination followed radiotherapy alone by 4-6 weeks, or accompanied temozolomide cycles. Previous care, which was radiotherapy, temozolomide, or both, most often involved both. Study-level findings and limits: Altogether, approximately 93% of patients exhibited vaccine-induced immune responses.

Sequencing used immunoSEQ multiplex PCR; TCRdb keeps in-frame clones, though not all of them. This table holds tens of thousands of clones, about 81% found once. As to time point: week 11, during vaccination. In the vaccine, a single dose held 300 ug of the mutant IDH1 20-mer peptide, along with topical imiquimod. Only one count was recorded for this clone. Its matching antigen is unknown. This TCR derives from a woman in her forties or fifties with glioma. Sample: PBMCs, taken from a glioma patient whose treatment included an IDH1 peptide vaccine.

CDR3 protein: CASTPNREAYGYTF. Written as DNA, the CDR3 is TGTGCCAGCACCCCCAACAGGGAGGCTTATGGCTACACCTTC. The genes are TRBV2 and TRBJ1-2; weak D call: TRBD1 (6 bases). Deletions cut 7 bases from V and 5 bases from J, with 17 bases between. The germline CDR1 and CDR2 sequences are SNHLY and FYNNEI. The CDR3 spans 14 residues.